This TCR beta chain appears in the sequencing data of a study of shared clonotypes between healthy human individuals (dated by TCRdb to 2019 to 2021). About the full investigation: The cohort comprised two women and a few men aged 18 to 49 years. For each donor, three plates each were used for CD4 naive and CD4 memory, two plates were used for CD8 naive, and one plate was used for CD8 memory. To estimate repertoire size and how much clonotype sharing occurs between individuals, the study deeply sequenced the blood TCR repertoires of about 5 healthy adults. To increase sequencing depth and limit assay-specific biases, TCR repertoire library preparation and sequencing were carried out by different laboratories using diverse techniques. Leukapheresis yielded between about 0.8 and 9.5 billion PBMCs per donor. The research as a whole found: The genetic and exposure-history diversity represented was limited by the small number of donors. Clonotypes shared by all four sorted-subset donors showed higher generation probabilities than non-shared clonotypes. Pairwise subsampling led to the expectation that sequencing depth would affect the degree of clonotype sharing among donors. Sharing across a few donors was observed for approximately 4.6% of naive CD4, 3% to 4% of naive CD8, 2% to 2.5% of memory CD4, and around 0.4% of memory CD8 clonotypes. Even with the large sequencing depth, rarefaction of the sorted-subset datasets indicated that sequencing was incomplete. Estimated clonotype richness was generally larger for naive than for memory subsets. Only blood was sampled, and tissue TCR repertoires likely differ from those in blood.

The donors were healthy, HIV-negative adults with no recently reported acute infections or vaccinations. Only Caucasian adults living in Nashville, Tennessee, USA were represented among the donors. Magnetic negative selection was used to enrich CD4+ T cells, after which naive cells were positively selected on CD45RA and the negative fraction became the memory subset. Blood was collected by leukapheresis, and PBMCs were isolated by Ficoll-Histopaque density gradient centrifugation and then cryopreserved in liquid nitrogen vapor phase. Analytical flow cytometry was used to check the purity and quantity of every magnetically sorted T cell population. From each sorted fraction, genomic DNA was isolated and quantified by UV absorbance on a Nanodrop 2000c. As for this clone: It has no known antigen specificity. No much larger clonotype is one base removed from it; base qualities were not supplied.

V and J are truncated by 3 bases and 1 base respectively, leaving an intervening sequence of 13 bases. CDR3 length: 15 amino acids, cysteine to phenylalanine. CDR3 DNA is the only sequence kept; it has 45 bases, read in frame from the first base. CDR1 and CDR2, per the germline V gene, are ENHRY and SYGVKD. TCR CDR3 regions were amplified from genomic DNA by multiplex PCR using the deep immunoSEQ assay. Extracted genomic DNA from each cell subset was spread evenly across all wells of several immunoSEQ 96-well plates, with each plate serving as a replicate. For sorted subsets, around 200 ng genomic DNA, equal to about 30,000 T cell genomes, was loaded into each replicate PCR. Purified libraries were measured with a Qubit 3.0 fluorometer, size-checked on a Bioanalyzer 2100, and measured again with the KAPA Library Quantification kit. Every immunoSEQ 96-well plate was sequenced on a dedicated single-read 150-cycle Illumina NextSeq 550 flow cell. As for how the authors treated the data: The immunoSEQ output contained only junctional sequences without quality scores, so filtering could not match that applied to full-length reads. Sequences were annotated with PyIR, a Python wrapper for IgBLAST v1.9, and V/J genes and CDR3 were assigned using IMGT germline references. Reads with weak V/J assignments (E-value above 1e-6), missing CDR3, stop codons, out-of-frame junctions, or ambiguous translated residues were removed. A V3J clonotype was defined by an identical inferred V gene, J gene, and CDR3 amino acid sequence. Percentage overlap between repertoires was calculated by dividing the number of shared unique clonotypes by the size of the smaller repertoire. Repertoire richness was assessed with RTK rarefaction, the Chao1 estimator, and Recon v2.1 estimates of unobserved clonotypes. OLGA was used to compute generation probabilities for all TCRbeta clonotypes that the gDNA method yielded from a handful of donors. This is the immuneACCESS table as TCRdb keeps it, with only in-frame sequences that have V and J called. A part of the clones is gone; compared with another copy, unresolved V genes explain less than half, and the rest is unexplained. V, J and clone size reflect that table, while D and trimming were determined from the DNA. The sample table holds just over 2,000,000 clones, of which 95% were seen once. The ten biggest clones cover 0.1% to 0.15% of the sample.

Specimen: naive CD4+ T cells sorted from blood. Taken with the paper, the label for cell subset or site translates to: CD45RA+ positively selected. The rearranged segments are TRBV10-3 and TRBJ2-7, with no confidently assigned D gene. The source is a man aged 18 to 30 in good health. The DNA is TGTGCCATCAGTGACCTACTAAATTCATCCTACGAGCAGTACTTC. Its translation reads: CAISDLLNSSYEQYF.